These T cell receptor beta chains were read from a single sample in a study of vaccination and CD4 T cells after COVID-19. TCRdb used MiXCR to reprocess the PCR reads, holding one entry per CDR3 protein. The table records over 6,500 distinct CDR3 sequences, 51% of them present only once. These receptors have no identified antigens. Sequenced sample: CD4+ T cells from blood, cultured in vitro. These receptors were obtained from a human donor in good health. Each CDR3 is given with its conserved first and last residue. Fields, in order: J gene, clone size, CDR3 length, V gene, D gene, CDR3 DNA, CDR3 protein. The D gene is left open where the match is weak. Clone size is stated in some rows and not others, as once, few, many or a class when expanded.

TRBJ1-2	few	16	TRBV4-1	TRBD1	TGCGCCAGCAGCCAAGTCAAATCCGGGACAGGGTATGGCTACACCTTC	CASSQVKSGTGYGYTF
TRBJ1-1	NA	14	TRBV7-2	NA	TGTGCCAGCAGCTTAGGAATTCTGAACACTGAAGCTTTCTTT	CASSLGILNTEAFF
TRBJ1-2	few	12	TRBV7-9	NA	TGTGCCAGCAGCTTGAGAGACTATGGCTACACCTTC	CASSLRDYGYTF
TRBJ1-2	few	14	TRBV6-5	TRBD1	TGTGCCAGCAGTTCACTGACAGGGTCAAGCGGCTACACCTTC	CASSSLTGSSGYTF
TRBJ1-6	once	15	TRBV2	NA	TGTGCCAGCAGTGAAGCGAGGGGAACCGGTTCACCCCTCCACTTT	CASSEARGTGSPLHF
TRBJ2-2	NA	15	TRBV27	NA	TGTGCCAGCAGTTTTCGCCCCGGGAGAACCGGGGAGCTGTTTTTT	CASSFRPGRTGELFF
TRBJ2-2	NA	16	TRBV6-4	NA	TGTGCCAGCAGGCAACAGGGAGGGATGGACACCGGGGAGCTGTTTTTT	CASRQQGGMDTGELFF
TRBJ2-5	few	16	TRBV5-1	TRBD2	TGCGCCAGCAGCTTGGGGGTAGCGGGAGTTGGAGAGACCCAGTACTTC	CASSLGVAGVGETQYF
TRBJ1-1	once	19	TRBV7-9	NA	TGTGCCAGCAGCGGGGTGCGGGGTGGCCGAAGTAATATGAACACTGAAGCTTTCTTT	CASSGVRGGRSNMNTEAFF
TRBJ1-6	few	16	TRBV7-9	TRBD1	TGTGCCAGCAGCTTAAAGGGGGCCCACTATAATTCACCCCTCCACTTT	CASSLKGAHYNSPLHF
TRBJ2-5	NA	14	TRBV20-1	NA	TGCAGTGCTAGAGTCTCAGGGGGGCAAGAGACCCAGTACTTC	CSARVSGGQETQYF
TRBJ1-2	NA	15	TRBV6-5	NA	TGTGCCAGCAGTTACTCAAGTCCTCCCGACTATGGCTACACCTTC	CASSYSSPPDYGYTF
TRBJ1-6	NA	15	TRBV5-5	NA	TGTGCCAGCAGGGCCAGCGGGCCACATATTCGACCCCTCCACTTT	CASRASGPHIRPLHF
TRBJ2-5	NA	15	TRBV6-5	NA	TGTGCCAGCAGTTGGAGCGCCTCAGGGGGGGAGACCCAGTACTTC	CASSWSASGGETQYF
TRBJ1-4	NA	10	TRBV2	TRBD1	TGTGCCAGCGGGGACAGGGGACTGTTTTTT	CASGDRGLFF
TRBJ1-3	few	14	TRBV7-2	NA	TGTGCCAGCAGGAGCCCAGGGGATGGAAACACCATATATTTT	CASRSPGDGNTIYF
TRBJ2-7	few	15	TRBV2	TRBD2	TGTGCCAGCTTTGCAGCGGGGGGGCCTTTGTACGAGCAGTACTTC	CASFAAGGPLYEQYF
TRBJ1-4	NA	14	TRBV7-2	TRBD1	TGTGCCAGCAGCTTAGGACAGGGGAACGAAAAACTGTTTTTT	CASSLGQGNEKLFF
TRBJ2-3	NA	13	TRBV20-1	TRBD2	TGCAGTGCTAGATCCGGGGGGGTTGATACGCAGTATTTT	CSARSGGVDTQYF
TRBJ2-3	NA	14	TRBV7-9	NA	TGTGCTCCTTCCCCCCGCCCTAGCACAGATACGCAGTATTTT	CAPSPRPSTDTQYF
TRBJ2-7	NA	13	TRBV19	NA	TGTGCCACGAGGTATGGGGGAACCTACGAGCAGTACTTC	CATRYGGTYEQYF
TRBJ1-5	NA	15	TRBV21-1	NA	TGTGCCAGCAGCAAATTGGTTGGTAGCAATCAGCCCCAGCATTTT	CASSKLVGSNQPQHF
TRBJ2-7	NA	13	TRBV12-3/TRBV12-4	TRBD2	TGTGCCAGCGGGAGAGCGGGAGCGAACGAGCAGTACTTC	CASGRAGANEQYF
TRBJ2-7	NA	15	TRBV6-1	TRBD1	TGTGCCAGCAGTAAACCGGGACAGGTAACCTACGAGCAGTACTTC	CASSKPGQVTYEQYF
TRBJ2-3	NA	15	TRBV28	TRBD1	TGTGCCAGCAGACAAGACAGGGGGCGAGCAGATACGCAGTATTTT	CASRQDRGRADTQYF
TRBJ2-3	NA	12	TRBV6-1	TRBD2	TGTGCCAGCAGTCCGACTAGCGGTACGCAGTATTTT	CASSPTSGTQYF
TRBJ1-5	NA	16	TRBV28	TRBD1	TGTGCCAGCAGTACTTATCGACAGGGGGCATGGCAGCCCCAGCATTTT	CASSTYRQGAWQPQHF
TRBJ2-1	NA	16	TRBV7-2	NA	TGTGCCAGCAGCCCCCGGGGGTTTAGGTCCTACAATGAGCAGTTCTTC	CASSPRGFRSYNEQFF
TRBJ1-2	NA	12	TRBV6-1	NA	TGTGCCAGCCAACGGGCCGGGGGTGGCTACACCTTC	CASQRAGGGYTF